Sequencing of this T cell receptor (beta chain) was carried out in a study of T cells after yellow fever vaccination. The overall study: Preparation of fractions with low cell numbers was performed using SMART-Seq v4 Ultra Low Input.

Germline V CDR1 and CDR2: SGHAT, FQNNGV. The CDR3 spans 17 residues. The V end was cut by 4 bases, the J end by 6 bases, with 24 bases between. This clonotype was picked up many times. What it binds is unknown. The study made its TCR cDNA through 5'RACE template switching. That step introduced a universal primer site along with UMIs. TCRdb reprocessed the 5' RACE reads with MiXCR, giving one entry per CDR3 protein. In the table there are 60,000 or so distinct CDR3 sequences, more than 5.5% of which are singletons. General study points: A small share of clonotypes appeared in both CD4 and CD8 compartments.

J is TRBJ1-2 and V is TRBV11-2; tentative D call: TRBD1 (5 bases). The origin of this receptor is a man between 18 and 29 years old who received the YFV17D yellow fever vaccine. This specimen was CD8+ T cells sorted from PBMCs, taken on the day of the first yellow fever vaccination. The CDR3, as DNA: TGTGCCAGCAGCTCCATGGGGCTACAGTCTACATTTGATGGCTACACCTTC. Translated, it gives CASSSMGLQSTFDGYTF.